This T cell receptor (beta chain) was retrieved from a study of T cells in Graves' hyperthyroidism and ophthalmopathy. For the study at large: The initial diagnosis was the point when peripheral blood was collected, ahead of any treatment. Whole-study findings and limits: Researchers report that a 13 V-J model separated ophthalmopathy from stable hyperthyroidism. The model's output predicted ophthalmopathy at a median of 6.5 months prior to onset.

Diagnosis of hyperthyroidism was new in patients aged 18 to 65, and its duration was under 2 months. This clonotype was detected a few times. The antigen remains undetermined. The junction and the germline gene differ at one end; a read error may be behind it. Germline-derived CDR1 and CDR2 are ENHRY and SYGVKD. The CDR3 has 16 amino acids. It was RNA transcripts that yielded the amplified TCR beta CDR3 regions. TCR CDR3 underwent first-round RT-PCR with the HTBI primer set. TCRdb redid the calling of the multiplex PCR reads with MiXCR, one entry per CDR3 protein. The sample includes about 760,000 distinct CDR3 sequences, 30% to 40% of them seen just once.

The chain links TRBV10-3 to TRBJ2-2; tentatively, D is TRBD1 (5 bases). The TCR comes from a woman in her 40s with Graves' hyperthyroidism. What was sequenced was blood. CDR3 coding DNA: TGTGCCAGCAGTGAATCGGTGACAGCAAACACCGGGGAGCTGTTTTTT. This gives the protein CASSESVTANTGELFF.